These 20 T cell receptor beta chains originate from one sample sequenced in a study of T-cell reconstitution after alpha-beta-depleted transplantation in children. A library of TCRbeta sequences, prepared with unique molecular identifiers, was generated. A single record per CDR3 protein comes from TCRdb applying MiXCR to the PCR reads. The sample lists 490,000 or so distinct CDR3 sequences, about 12% occurring once. The material was PBMCs from the stem cell graft donor, obtained from the stem cell graft. These receptors originate from a human donor who donated a stem cell graft to a child with combined immunodeficiency.

In this sample, this clonotype turned up many times. The rearrangement joins TRBV11-2 to TRBJ2-7; TRBD1 agrees at 10 bases. Germline CDR1 is SGHAT and CDR2 is FQNNGV. V lost 6 bases to trimming and J lost 1 base; unmatched junction nucleotides: 12. CDR3 length equals 17 residues. CDR3 bases: TGTGCCAGCAGTATTGACAGGGGGCGATCCGGTTCCTACGAGCAGTACTTC. Residues: CASSIDRGRSGSYEQYF.

About this clonotype: A much larger clone sits a single nucleotide away, making a read error possible. The chain couples TRBV10-3 to TRBJ2-7; TRBD1 agrees at 7 bases. The CDR3 runs 13 residues. The V gene's germline CDR1 is ENHRY and CDR2 SYGVKD. The trim removed 8 bases at V and 5 bases at J, leaving 9 bases unmatched. The CDR3 reads CAISRGRDNEQYF. The CDR3 nucleotides are TGTGCCATCTCGAGGGGGCGCGATAACGAGCAGTACTTC.

This sequence joins TRBV20-1 and TRBJ1-2; D possibly corresponds to TRBD1 (6 bases). Germline lookup yields CDR1 DFQATT and CDR2 SNEGSKA (reference sequence). The germline V and J ends were trimmed by 0 bases and 5 bases, with 7 bases remaining between them. This CDR3 contains 12 residues. CDR3 nucleotides: TGCAGTGCTAGAGATCAGGGGTATGGCTACACCTTC. It translates to CSARDQGYGYTF.

This clonotype was seen only a few times. The V gene is TRBV10-3, the J gene TRBJ2-3; TRBD2 agrees at 7 bases. There are 17 residues in the CDR3. V trimming: 6 bases; J trimming: 5 bases; junction bases outside the gene matches: 17. CDR1 is ENHRY and CDR2 is SYGVKD in the germline V gene. The CDR3 bases are TGTGCCATCAGAGCCCAACCTCCGGGACTAATGCTAGATACGCAGTATTTT. Amino acid sequence: CAIRAQPPGLMLDTQYF.

The rearrangement joins TRBV18 to TRBJ2-7; TRBD2 matches 9 bases. The CDR3 has 16 residues. The ends lost 0 bases at V and 0 bases at J; junction bases unmatched: 3. Germline values: CDR1 KGHSH, CDR2 LQKENI. The CDR3 sequence: CASSPPLGLASYEQYF. CDR3 DNA sequence: TGTGCCAGCTCACCACCCCTGGGACTAGCCTCCTACGAGCAGTACTTC.

The sample holds a few counts of this clonotype. This chain connects TRBV19 to TRBJ2-1; D gene unclear. The CDR3 sequence is 13 residues long. V was shortened by 5 bases and J by 4 bases, with 9 bases between the two germline ends. Germline V gene data show CDR1 as LNHDA and CDR2 as SQIVND (reference sequence). This CDR3 is CASSPTDYNEQFF. The CDR3 DNA reads as TGTGCCAGTAGTCCCACAGATTACAATGAGCAGTTCTTC.

This rearrangement joins TRBV6-4 to TRBJ2-1; 9 bases match TRBD2. Germline V gene lookup returns CDR1 MRHNA and CDR2 SNTAGT. The CDR3 is made up of 15 amino acids. Unmatched junction bases numbered 7, after V lost 4 bases and J lost 6 bases. The CDR3: CASSGLAGAFNEQFF. CDR3 DNA: TGTGCCAGCAGTGGGTTAGCGGGAGCTTTCAATGAGCAGTTCTTC.

Ten or more counts support this clonotype. The rearrangement links TRBV4-2 to TRBJ2-7; TRBD1 agrees at 10 bases. Germline V gene sequence: CDR1 LGHNA, CDR2 YNFKEQ. The CDR3 runs 15 residues. Trimming cost V 4 bases and J 3 bases; bases outside gene matches: 6. The CDR3 here is CASSLSGTGVYEQYF. In DNA, the CDR3 is TGTGCCAGCAGCCTAAGTGGGACAGGGGTCTACGAGCAGTACTTC.

The V and J genes are TRBV10-2 and TRBJ1-5; D is possibly TRBD1 (5 bases). The CDR3 is made up of 13 amino acids. V was pared by 6 bases and J by 3 bases, with 9 bases between. Germline CDR1 WSHSY, CDR2 SAAADI. This chain's CDR3 is CASRQTDNQPQHF. Written as DNA, the CDR3 is TGCGCCAGCAGACAGACAGACAATCAGCCCCAGCATTTT.

As concerns this clonotype: Compared with germline, one end of the junction differs, possibly owing to a read error. This chain joins TRBV6-5 and TRBJ2-7; D unclear. The CDR3 sequence is 11 residues long. Germline CDR1 MNHEY, CDR2 SVGAGI. The CDR3 bases are TGTGCCAGCAGTTACGCTGAGGAGCTGTACTTC. Translated, it gives CASSYAEELYF.

The sample holds a few counts of this clonotype. V and J are TRBV3-1 and TRBJ2-1; 11 bases fit TRBD2. V gave up 7 bases and J gave up 8 bases; unmatched junction bases: 7. The CDR3 spans 14 residues. Germline V gene lookup returns CDR1 LGHDT and CDR2 YNNKEL (reference sequence). CDR3 coding DNA: TGTGCCAGCACAGATAGCGGGAGGGTACATGAGCAGTTCTTC. It yields the protein CASTDSGRVHEQFF.

This chain joins TRBV7-8 and TRBJ2-2; D might be TRBD1 (5 bases). Germline V gene sequence: CDR1 SGHVS, CDR2 FQNEAQ. There are 14 residues in the CDR3. V was cut by 11 bases and J by 2 bases, with 15 bases left in between. The CDR3: CASDKRINTGELFF. CDR3 nucleotides: TGTGCCTCGGACAAACGGATAAACACCGGGGAGCTGTTTTTT.

The V gene is TRBV4-3, the J gene TRBJ2-7, with a tentative D call TRBD2 (5 bases). Germline-derived CDR1 and CDR2 are LGHNA and YSLEER. Trimming took off 2 bases at V and 7 bases at J, with 15 bases between the two ends. This CDR3 has 14 residues. The CDR3 reads CASSQSRAADEQYF. The CDR3 nucleotides are TGCGCCAGCAGCCAATCGAGGGCAGCTGATGAGCAGTACTTC.

DNA of the CDR3: TGTGCCAGCAGATCGGAGGGCGGTTATAATTCACCCCTCCACTTT. Translation: CASRSEGGYNSPLHF. The chain combines TRBV12-3 or TRBV12-4 with TRBJ1-6, with D unclear. The CDR3 consists of 15 residues. With 6 bases removed from V and 4 bases from J, the gap between germline ends came to 13 bases.

This clonotype was found many times. The CDR3: CASSRGPGRKETQYF. CDR3 DNA sequence: TGTGCCAGCAGTAGGGGACCGGGACGGAAAGAGACCCAGTACTTC. J is TRBJ2-5 and V is TRBV6-5; possibly TRBD1 or TRBD2 for D (5 bases each). Trimming removed 5 bases from V and 3 bases from J, with 16 bases in between. The germline gives CDR1 MNHEY, CDR2 SVGAGI. CDR3 length: 15 amino acids.

In this sample, this clonotype turned up many times. The V call is TRBV10-3, the J call TRBJ2-2; D gene unclear. V lost 8 bases, J lost 1 base, and 11 bases lay in between. Germline V gene sequence: CDR1 ENHRY, CDR2 SYGVKD. CDR3 length: 14 amino acids. The CDR3 loop reads CAIGYPMNTGELFF. The CDR3 bases are TGTGCCATCGGGTATCCGATGAACACCGGGGAGCTGTTTTTT.

The chain uses TRBV29-1 and TRBJ2-5, with TRBD2 as a possible D gene (5 bases). CDR3 length: 12 amino acids. The V end was cut by 8 bases, the J end by 4 bases, with 14 bases between. Germline V lookup: CDR1 SQVTM, CDR2 ANQGSEA. The CDR3 coding sequence is TGCAGCTTCGGGGTTCGGCCAGAGACCCAGTACTTC. It translates to CSFGVRPETQYF. The full variable domain, in which reference TRBV29-1 and TRBJ2-5 provide the parts outside the CDR3, is SAVISQKPSRDICQRGTSLTIQCQVDSQVTMMFWYRQQPGQSLTLIATANQGSEATYESGFVIDKFPISRPNLTFSTLTVSNMSPEDSSIYLCSFGVRPETQYFGPGTRLLVL.

This clonotype has more than one count but fewer than ten. The chain couples TRBV29-1 to TRBJ2-7; D is perhaps TRBD1 or TRBD2 (5 bases each). This CDR3 contains 12 residues. V shed 4 bases and J shed 2 bases, with 9 bases lying between them. From germline, CDR1 is SQVTM and CDR2 ANQGSEA. CDR3 residues: CSVGDHPYEQYF. In DNA, the CDR3 is TGCAGCGTTGGGGACCATCCCTACGAGCAGTACTTC.

This clonotype appeared many times. The chain carries TRBV9 and TRBJ2-7, with D perhaps matching TRBD2 (6 bases). Between the trimmed V and J ends, which lost 4 bases and 2 bases, there was a span of 13 bases. The CDR3 is made up of 14 amino acids. Germline values: CDR1 SGDLS, CDR2 YYNGEE. CDR3 coding DNA: TGTGCCAGCAGCCCAGGGACTCACCCCTACGAGCAGTACTTC. This gives the protein CASSPGTHPYEQYF.

This chain joins TRBV7-8 and TRBJ2-7, with D possibly being TRBD1 or TRBD2 (6 bases each). Looked up from germline, CDR1 is SGHVS and CDR2 is FQNEAQ. The germline V and J ends were trimmed by 6 bases and 2 bases, with 17 bases remaining between them. The CDR3 is made up of 15 amino acids. The CDR3 DNA follows: TGTGCCAGCAGAGGAGGGGACGGGGGCGCCTACGAGCAGTACTTC. Translation gives CASRGGDGGAYEQYF.